A selection of T cell receptor beta chains follows, all from one sample in a study of identifying expanded T cells in peripheral blood. Measured with immunoSEQ multiplex PCR; TCRdb has only the in-frame clones, and not every one. The sample holds roughly 81,000 clones, about 83% seen once. Sequencing was performed on blood. These receptors all come from a person aged 18-70 years in good health. Both conserved end residues are part of each CDR3. D genes are given only for firm matches. Only part of the rows carry a size: once, few, many, or a class if the clone is expanded.

size	J	V	D	DNA	CDR3
-	TRBJ2-7	TRBV7-9	-	TGTGCCAGCAGTTCCGGGACGGGCTCCTACGAGCAGTACTTC	CASSSGTGSYEQYF
-	TRBJ2-5	TRBV15	-	TGTGCCACCAGCAGAGAGGGTTGGCCTCAAGAGACCCAGTACTTC	CATSREGWPQETQYF
-	TRBJ2-5	TRBV7-9	TRBD2	TGTGCCAGCAGCCCAAACAACATCTGGGGTAGCGGGATACTAGAGACCCAGTACTTC	CASSPNNIWGSGILETQYF
-	TRBJ1-4	TRBV28	-	TGTGCCAGCAGCCCCGGGCCAACTAATGAAAAACTGTTTTTT	CASSPGPTNEKLFF
-	TRBJ2-7	TRBV30	TRBD1	TGTGCCTGGGGGGACAGGACGGGGGAGCAGTACTTC	CAWGDRTGEQYF
-	TRBJ1-2	TRBV5-1	-	TGCGCCAGCAGCTTGGATGGTGGGGGATTTAACTATGGCTACACCTTC	CASSLDGGGFNYGYTF
-	TRBJ2-1	TRBV12-5	TRBD2	TGTGCTAGTGGTTCGGGAGGGCCTAGTAATGAGCAGTTCTTC	CASGSGGPSNEQFF
-	TRBJ1-3	TRBV5-1	-	TGCGCCAGCAGCTCCGACAGTTTATCTGGAAACACCATATATTTT	CASSSDSLSGNTIYF
-	TRBJ2-5	TRBV5-1	-	TGCGCCAGCAGTTTCATAGCGGAAGAGACCCAGTACTTC	CASSFIAEETQYF
-	TRBJ2-7	TRBV6-5	-	TGTGCCAGCAGTTACTCGACGGGGGAGCAGTACTTC	CASSYSTGEQYF
-	TRBJ2-7	TRBV28	TRBD2	TGTGCCAGCATCCCCCTAGCGGGAGCTTCCTACGAGCAGTACTTC	CASIPLAGASYEQYF
-	TRBJ2-1	TRBV28	-	TGTGCCAGCAGTTCTTACTCCCACGGAATCTCCTACAATGAGCAGTTCTTC	CASSSYSHGISYNEQFF
-	TRBJ2-2	TRBV7-2	-	TGTGCCAGCAGCTCACGTACCACAGGGAGGTCGGCCGGGGAGCTGTTTTTT	CASSSRTTGRSAGELFF
-	TRBJ2-7	TRBV9	-	TGTGCCAGCAGCGTAGACTGGTCGAGCTCCTACGAGCAGTACTTC	CASSVDWSSSYEQYF
once	TRBJ2-2	TRBV19	TRBD1	TGTGCCAGTACGCCCGCGCAGGGGGCCACCGGGGAGCTGTTTTTT	CASTPAQGATGELFF